Below, 12 T cell receptor beta chains from the same sample are listed, as sequenced in a study of T cell repertoires in cytomegalovirus infection. These receptors are not linked to any known antigen. TCRdb passed the reads through MiXCR, listing each CDR3 protein once. The sample includes fewer than 900,000 distinct CDR3 sequences, roughly 29% of them seen just once. The sample consisted of cultured CD8+ T cells from PBMCs, taken from culture after CMV antigen stimulation. The receptors were gathered from a human donor in good health (CMV status not recorded). Some clones in this sample may be carry-over from other donors' samples.

The CDR3 spells CASSHPGQGDTEAFF. The CDR3 DNA reads as TGTGCCAGCAGCCATCCGGGACAGGGAGACACTGAAGCTTTCTTT. V is TRBV14 and J is TRBJ1-1, with TRBD1 matching 9 bases. Trimming cost V 3 bases and J 3 bases; bases outside gene matches: 5. Germline CDR1 is SGHDN and CDR2 is FVKESK. The CDR3 is 15 amino acids.

V gene TRBV4-1 combines with J gene TRBJ1-2, with no clear D. CDR1 MGHRA and CDR2 YSYEKL come from the germline V gene. CDR3 length: 16 residues. Trimming cost V 4 bases and J 6 bases, with 21 bases left between them. The CDR3 reads CASSPSILGVGNGYTF. Written as DNA, the CDR3 is TGCGCCAGCAGCCCGAGCATTCTCGGGGTAGGGAATGGCTACACCTTC.

The chain recombines TRBV6-6 with TRBJ2-1; 8 bases are a match to TRBD2. Looked up from germline, CDR1 is MNHNY and CDR2 is SVGAGI (reference sequence). CDR3 length: 15 residues. Trimming at V came to 6 bases and at J to 4 bases, leaving 8 bases not matched to a gene. The CDR3 DNA sequence: TGTGCCAGCAGGTACGGGGGGGAGTTGTACAATGAGCAGTTCTTC. This sequence encodes CASRYGGELYNEQFF.

The CDR3 coding sequence is TGTGCCAGTAGGCCACAGGGAGTTGAAGCTTTCTTT. Protein product: CASRPQGVEAFF. The chain is built from TRBV19 and TRBJ1-1, with TRBD1 as a possible D gene (6 bases). The CDR3 has 12 amino acids. Trimming took 6 bases from V and 7 from J, leaving 12 bases between them. In germline, CDR1 is LNHDA, CDR2 SQIVND (reference sequence).

In this sample, this clonotype turned up a few times. The chain recombines TRBV4-1 with TRBJ2-1; 10 bases agree with TRBD2. The CDR3 length is 15 residues. Losses at the gene ends were 4 bases for V and 8 bases for J; bases not matched to a gene: 8. Germline values: CDR1 MGHRA, CDR2 YSYEKL. Written as DNA, the CDR3 is TGCGCCAGCAGCCTCCTAGCGGGGGAAAGTTATGAGCAGTTCTTC. Its protein product is CASSLLAGESYEQFF.

This clonotype was seen repeatedly, ten times or more. This chain joins TRBV20-1 and TRBJ2-7; D is perhaps TRBD1 or TRBD2 (7 bases each). The CDR3 sequence is 13 residues long. The germline V and J ends were trimmed by 6 bases and 7 bases, with 19 bases remaining between them. The V gene's germline CDR1 is DFQATT and CDR2 SNEGSKA (reference sequence). The chain's CDR3 is CSAPSPRGGEQYF. In DNA, the CDR3 is TGCAGTGCGCCTTCGCCCAGGGGGGGAGAGCAGTACTTC.

This clonotype was recorded many times. V and J are TRBV20-1 and TRBJ1-1; 9 bases fit TRBD1. Germline CDR1 is DFQATT and CDR2 is SNEGSKA (reference sequence). V lost 5 bases, J lost 5 bases, and 6 bases stayed unmatched. This CDR3 has 13 amino acids. The CDR3 sequence: CSACRDRETEAFF. The CDR3 DNA reads TGCAGTGCTTGCCGGGACAGGGAAACTGAAGCTTTCTTT.

The V and J genes are TRBV29-1 and TRBJ2-7, with 8 bases fitting TRBD1. The CDR3 runs to 15 residues. Germline lookup yields CDR1 SQVTM and CDR2 ANQGSEA. Trimming cost V 5 bases and J 3 bases; bases outside gene matches: 12. The CDR3: CSVTYGQGSYYEQYF. CDR3 DNA sequence: TGCAGCGTTACCTATGGACAGGGTTCGTACTACGAGCAGTACTTC.

This clonotype was observed a few times. The rearrangement uses TRBV7-9 and TRBJ2-3; the D gene is possibly TRBD2 (6 bases). The germline gives CDR1 SEHNR, CDR2 FQNEAQ (reference sequence). V was shortened by 6 bases and J by 0 bases, with 13 bases between the two germline ends. The CDR3 spans 15 residues. This CDR3 is CASSPAGTSTDTQYF. CDR3 sequence (DNA): TGTGCCAGCAGTCCAGCCGGGACTAGCACAGATACGCAGTATTTT.

This clonotype was counted between two and nine times. The chain combines TRBV7-9 with TRBJ1-1; D perhaps matches TRBD1 (5 bases). Deletions cut 5 bases from V and 2 bases from J, with 12 bases between. This CDR3 comprises 14 residues. Germline V gene data show CDR1 as SEHNR and CDR2 as FQNEAQ (reference sequence). The CDR3 region is CASSPDRYNTEAFF. CDR3 in DNA: TGTGCCAGCAGCCCCGACAGATACAACACTGAAGCTTTCTTT.

At least ten counts were recorded for this clonotype. This chain connects TRBV7-6 to TRBJ2-1, with D possibly TRBD1 on 5 matching bases. CDR3 size: 13 residues. CDR1 SGHVS and CDR2 FNYEAQ come from the germline V gene. Deletions cut 5 bases from V and 4 bases from J, with 9 bases between. In nucleotides, the CDR3 is TGTGCCAGCAGCCCTGGACATTACAATGAGCAGTTCTTC. As protein: CASSPGHYNEQFF.

In its sample, this clonotype was seen many times. This chain links TRBV7-9 with TRBJ1-2, with 11 bases matching TRBD1. CDR3 length: 16 residues. Germline assignment: CDR1 SEHNR and CDR2 FQNEAQ (reference sequence). J lost 4 bases, V lost 4 bases, and 8 bases had no gene match. In DNA, the CDR3 is TGTGCCAGCAGCTCAGCCGGGACAGGGGGATCCTATGGCTACACCTTC. Residues: CASSSAGTGGSYGYTF. Full variable domain (rest looked up from reference TRBV7-9 and TRBJ1-2): DTGVSQNPRHKITKRGQNVTFRCDPISEHNRLYWYRQTLGQGPEFLTYFQNEAQLEKSRLLSDRFSAERPKGSFSTLEIQRTEQGDSAMYLCASSSAGTGGSYGYTFGSGTRLTVV.